This TCR beta chain comes out of a study of cytomegalovirus exposure and HLA in healthy donors. Findings and caveats of the study: The authors enumerated around 150 TCR beta chains as linked to cytomegalovirus. Many donors shared some public TCRs, even though most TCR sequences were rare.

On this clone: Its specificity is not known.

The germline V and J ends were trimmed by 3 bases and 3 bases, with 18 bases remaining between them. The germline V gene encodes CDR1 SGDLS and CDR2 YYNGEE. The CDR3 extends over 16 amino acids. PCR used 60 Vbeta primers and 13 Jbeta primers. Assay: immunoSEQ multiplex PCR; the TCRdb copy retains only in-frame clones and omits some. The top ten hold around 2% of the sample, which has 110,000 or so clones, 70% to 80% seen once. Material: PBMCs. The chain has TRBV9 and TRBJ1-1; maybe TRBD1 (5 bases). The TCR was taken from a human donor in good health. This chain's CDR3 is CASSEWEGPLDTEAFF. CDR3 nucleotides: TGTGCCAGCAGCGAATGGGAGGGGCCTTTGGACACTGAAGCTTTCTTT.